This T cell receptor beta chain was captured in a study of somatic mutations in cytotoxic T cells in rheumatoid arthritis. CDR1 is SGDLS, CDR2 YYNGEE, per germline. V lost 0 bases and J 4 bases, leaving 11 bases between the germline ends. The CDR3 sequence is 14 residues long. Sequenced by immunoSEQ multiplex PCR; TCRdb stores in-frame clones only, minus some. The sample has just over 1,400 clones; around three quarters are singletons. The sample was CD8+ T cells sorted from blood. The gene calls are TRBV9 and TRBJ2-7, with TRBD1 as a possible D gene (6 bases). The receptor's source is an adult with rheumatoid arthritis. The CDR3 loop is CASSVGTAPYEQYF. The CDR3 DNA reads as TGTGCCAGCAGCGTAGGGACAGCGCCATACGAGCAGTACTTC.